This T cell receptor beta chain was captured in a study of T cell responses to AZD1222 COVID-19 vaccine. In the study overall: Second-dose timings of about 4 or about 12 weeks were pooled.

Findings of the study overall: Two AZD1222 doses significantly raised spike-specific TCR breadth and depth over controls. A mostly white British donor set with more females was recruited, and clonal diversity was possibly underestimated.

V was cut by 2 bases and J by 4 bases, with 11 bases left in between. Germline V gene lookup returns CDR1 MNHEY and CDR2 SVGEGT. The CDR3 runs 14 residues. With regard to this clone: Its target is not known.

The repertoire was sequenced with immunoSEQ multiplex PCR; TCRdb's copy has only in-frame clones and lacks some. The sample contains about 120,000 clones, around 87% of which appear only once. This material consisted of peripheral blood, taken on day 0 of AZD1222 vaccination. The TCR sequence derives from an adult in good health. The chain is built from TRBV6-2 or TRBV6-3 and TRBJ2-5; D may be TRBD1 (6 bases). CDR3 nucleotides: TGTGCCAGCAGTTACCTGGACAGCTTAGAGACCCAGTACTTC. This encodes CASSYLDSLETQYF.